This T cell receptor beta chain is from a study of blood T cell repertoires in COVID-19. Trimming took 3 bases from V and 3 from J, leaving 15 bases between them. The CDR3 runs 16 residues. Germline lookup yields CDR1 MDHEN and CDR2 SYDVKM. Original methodology: By means of reference gene primer amplification, nucleated cell counts were estimated. The assay was immunoSEQ multiplex PCR, and TCRdb's table has in-frame clones only and misses some. The DNA was the basis for D and trimming; V, J and clone size are from that table. The sample gives 45,000 to 50,000 clones, around 80% of which show up once; 8.2% is in the top ten.

V and J are TRBV28 and TRBJ1-5, with D perhaps matching TRBD1 (5 bases). The sequencing input was peripheral blood. The TCR was taken from a man of 80 years or more in a cohort sampled during active COVID-19. The CDR3 sequence is CASSFGRTSYNQPQHF. For the CDR3, the DNA is TGTGCCAGCAGTTTCGGCAGGACAAGTTACAATCAGCCCCAGCATTTT.